These 26 T cell receptor beta chains originate from one sample sequenced in a study of human T cells and chemical hapten exposure. One entry per CDR3 protein results from TCRdb running MiXCR on the RACE reads. The profile covers around 340,000 distinct CDR3 sequences, with roughly 6.9% appearing a single time and about 8% taken by the ten largest. Sample time point: patch test 1, 2 weeks after DPC sensitization. The sample's treatment: therapeutic diphenylcyclopropenone sensitization with weekly scalp DPC. The sample in question was whole blood, obtained in connection with sensitization to the hapten diphenylcyclopropenone (DPC). The receptors come from a woman under 30 with alopecia areata. Some clones in this sample may be carry-over from other donors' samples.

The chain employs TRBV5-1 and TRBJ2-5; 11 bases map to TRBD2. Unmatched junction bases numbered 5, after V lost 5 bases and J lost 5 bases. The CDR3 has 14 amino acids. The germline gives CDR1 SGHRS, CDR2 YFSETQ. The CDR3 DNA follows: TGCGCCAGCAGAGGAGGACTAGCGGGTGAGACCCAGTACTTC. Translation gives CASRGGLAGETQYF.

The chain is built from TRBV5-1 and TRBJ2-7; 7 nucleotides line up with TRBD1. CDR1 is SGHRS, CDR2 YFSETQ, per germline. CDR3 length equals 18 residues. J was trimmed by 0 bases and V by 4 bases; bases with no gene match: 16. DNA of the CDR3: TGCGCCAGCAGCGTTGGATGGGACGGGACAGATGACTCCTACGAGCAGTACTTC. Residues: CASSVGWDGTDDSYEQYF.

This clonotype was seen repeatedly, ten times or more. This rearrangement joins TRBV9 to TRBJ2-3, with 8 bases aligning to TRBD2. In germline, CDR1 is SGDLS, CDR2 YYNGEE. With 0 bases clipped from V and 2 bases from J, the junction kept 2 bases outside the gene matches. The CDR3 sequence is 15 residues long. Here the CDR3 DNA reads TGTGCCAGCAGCGTAGGTAGCGGGACCACAGATACGCAGTATTTT. Protein sequence: CASSVGSGTTDTQYF.

This clonotype appeared many times. The rearrangement links TRBV6-5 to TRBJ2-3; 8 bases line up with TRBD1. V gave up 2 bases and J gave up 6 bases; unmatched junction bases: 10. Germline CDR1 reads MNHEY; CDR2 reads SVGAGI. The CDR3 sequence is 16 residues long. This CDR3 is CASSYQAGGATDTQYF. The CDR3 DNA follows: TGTGCCAGCAGTTACCAGGCAGGGGGCGCGACTGATACGCAGTATTTT.

The gene calls are TRBV5-1 and TRBJ2-2; 8 positions agree with TRBD1. With V trimmed by 1 base and J by 3 bases, 2 bases remained unmatched. Germline CDR1 SGHRS, CDR2 YFSETQ. This CDR3 has 15 amino acids. The CDR3 loop reads CASSLQGAHTGELFF. In DNA form, the CDR3 reads TGCGCCAGCAGCTTGCAGGGGGCGCACACCGGGGAGCTGTTTTTT.

At least ten counts were recorded for this clonotype. The chain joins TRBV10-3 to TRBJ2-3; D possibly corresponds to TRBD1 (6 bases). The CDR3 is 14 residues long. The V end was cut by 2 bases, the J end by 5 bases, with 11 bases between. Germline assignment: CDR1 ENHRY and CDR2 SYGVKD. In DNA, the CDR3 is TGTGCCATCAGTGAGATCAGGGGCATAGATACGCAGTATTTT. Its protein is CAISEIRGIDTQYF.

This clonotype was found many times. The chain couples TRBV28 to TRBJ1-2, with D tentatively TRBD1 (5 bases). Germline V CDR1 and CDR2: MDHEN, SYDVKM. V dropped 8 bases and J dropped 5 bases, with 15 bases sitting between them. The length of the CDR3 is 13 residues. CDR3 residues: CASRLGGIYGYTF. Here the CDR3 DNA reads TGTGCCAGCCGGTTGGGGGGGATATATGGCTACACCTTC.

The rearrangement uses TRBV12-3 or TRBV12-4 and TRBJ1-6, with a weak D call TRBD1 (5 bases). The CDR3 is 14 amino acids. V was shortened by 5 bases and J by 10 bases, with 15 bases between the two germline ends. The DNA for the CDR3 is TGTGCCAGCAGTGGGGAACGACAGATATCACCCCTCCACTTT. Translating gives CASSGERQISPLHF.

By its share, this clonotype is medium-sized. V usage is TRBV6-5 and J usage is TRBJ2-2; TRBD2 agrees at 7 bases. CDR1 and CDR2 from the germline V gene are MNHEY and SVGAGI. V trimming: 4 bases; J trimming: 3 bases; junction bases outside the gene matches: 5. The CDR3 has 15 residues. CDR3 amino acids: CASSWTRTDTGELFF. The DNA of the CDR3 is TGTGCCAGCAGTTGGACTAGAACGGACACCGGGGAGCTGTTTTTT.

This clonotype came up many times. This chain links TRBV6-5 with TRBJ2-2; 7 positions match TRBD1. Germline CDR1 MNHEY, CDR2 SVGAGI. The CDR3 spans 15 residues. The J segment lost 2 bases and the V segment lost 2 bases, leaving 2 bases of the junction unmatched. CDR3 coding DNA: TGTGCCAGCAGTTACGGGACAGCCAACACCGGGGAGCTGTTTTTT. It specifies CASSYGTANTGELFF.

The chain carries TRBV6-2 or TRBV6-3 and TRBJ1-6; D unclear. The ends were cut back, 7 bases at V and 10 bases at J, with 23 bases in the middle. The germline gives CDR1 MNHEY, CDR2 SVGEGT. This CDR3 spans 16 amino acids. CDR3 sequence reads: CASTNFRAPIGSPLHF. As DNA, the CDR3 is TGTGCCAGCACCAACTTCCGGGCGCCAATTGGGTCACCCCTCCACTTT.

The V gene is TRBV6-5, the J gene TRBJ1-5, with no clear D. The germline V gene encodes CDR1 MNHEY and CDR2 SVGAGI. The CDR3 spans 15 residues. Trimming left V 0 bases short and J 7 bases short, with 13 bases between. In DNA, the CDR3 is TGTGCCAGCAGTTACTCGACGGGCTTCGGACAGCCCCAGCATTTT. Translating it yields CASSYSTGFGQPQHF.

This clonotype has more than one count but fewer than ten. The chain employs TRBV18 and TRBJ1-1; 9 bases are shared with TRBD1. Germline loops: CDR1 KGHSH, CDR2 LQKENI. This CDR3 spans 12 amino acids. Trimming removed 4 bases from V and 7 bases from J; junction bases left unmatched: 1. This chain's CDR3 is CASSRQGGEAFF. Written as DNA, the CDR3 is TGTGCCAGCTCACGACAGGGGGGTGAAGCTTTCTTT. Based on the CDR3 plus reference TRBV18 and TRBJ1-1, the full variable domain is NAGVMQNPRHLVRRRGQEARLRCSPMKGHSHVYWYRQLPEEGLKFMVYLQKENIIDESGMPKERFSAEFPKEGPSILRIQQVVRGDSAAYFCASSRQGGEAFFGQGTRLTVV.

The table lists this clonotype with many counts. V is TRBV6-6 and J is TRBJ1-5; D unclear. Trimming pared 7 bases from V and 4 bases from J, leaving 14 bases between. CDR1 and CDR2 (germline): MNHNY, SVGAGI (reference sequence). This CDR3 is built from 14 residues. The CDR3 here is CASTPSGENQPQHF. In DNA, the CDR3 is TGTGCCAGCACCCCCAGCGGGGAAAATCAGCCCCAGCATTTT.

The chain employs TRBV4-3 and TRBJ1-5; tentatively, D is TRBD1 (5 bases). Germline CDR1 and CDR2: LGHNA and YSLEER. V gave up 0 bases and J gave up 6 bases, with 12 bases separating them. CDR3 length equals 15 residues. Here the CDR3 DNA reads TGCGCCAGCAGCCAAGATTTGGGGCCGGGTCAGCCCCAGCATTTT. Residues: CASSQDLGPGQPQHF.

This clonotype was seen repeatedly, ten times or more. Written as DNA, the CDR3 is TGCGCCAGCAGTGAGTCTAGAGCCGAAGGGGCCCAGTACTTC. Amino acids: CASSESRAEGAQYF. The chain employs TRBV10-2 and TRBJ2-5; D is possibly TRBD1 (5 bases). The CDR3 has 14 amino acids. Trimming stripped 0 bases from V and 9 bases from J, with 14 bases between. The germline gives CDR1 WSHSY, CDR2 SAAADI.

Many counts were recorded for this clonotype. The chain carries TRBV10-3 and TRBJ2-7; D is undetermined. The CDR3 is 12 amino acids. Trimming removed 11 bases from V and 2 bases from J, with 13 bases in between. Germline V gives CDR1 ENHRY, CDR2 SYGVKD. The CDR3 sequence is CAVAVQAYEQYF. CDR3 coding DNA: TGTGCCGTCGCCGTCCAGGCCTACGAGCAGTACTTC.

This clonotype was detected a few times. The rearrangement joins TRBV11-1 to TRBJ1-2, with 7 nucleotides matching TRBD1. The CDR3 sequence is 24 residues long. The junction had 36 bases not matched to a gene; V was cut back by 5 bases and J by 3 bases. From germline, CDR1 is SGHAT and CDR2 FQDESV (reference sequence). The CDR3 sequence is CASSATQTTGAPAISDKPYYGYTF. The CDR3 nucleotides are TGTGCCAGCAGCGCTACACAGACAACAGGGGCGCCGGCCATTTCCGACAAACCTTACTATGGCTACACCTTC.

This clonotype was observed a handful of times. The rearrangement uses TRBV4-2 and TRBJ2-2; D remains ambiguous. The CDR3 contains 18 residues. V was cut by 4 bases and J by 0 bases, with 18 bases left in between. Germline CDR1 reads LGHNA; CDR2 reads YNFKEQ. CDR3 in amino acids: CASSPSGLGGANTGELFF. For the CDR3, the DNA is TGTGCCAGCAGCCCCTCCGGTCTGGGTGGGGCGAACACCGGGGAGCTGTTTTTT.

The sample holds a few counts of this clonotype. CDR3 DNA: TGTGCCAGCAGGAGACAGGGAGGGACTGAAAAACTGTTTTTT. It translates to CASRRQGGTEKLFF. The V and J genes are TRBV6-5 and TRBJ1-4, with 7 positions matching TRBD1. V lost 6 bases and J lost 7; bases outside the gene matches: 8. Germline loops: CDR1 MNHEY, CDR2 SVGAGI. The CDR3 length is 14 residues.

This chain connects TRBV10-3 to TRBJ2-6; D not resolved. The germline V gene encodes CDR1 ENHRY and CDR2 SYGVKD. This CDR3 spans 14 amino acids. V was cut by 5 bases and J by 3 bases, with 8 bases left in between. The CDR3 sequence: CAISLDGGANVLTF. As DNA, the CDR3 is TGTGCCATCAGTCTGGACGGTGGGGCCAACGTCCTGACTTTC.

The genes are TRBV5-5 and TRBJ1-6; TRBD1 might be the D (5 bases). The CDR3 extends over 13 amino acids. Between the trimmed V and J ends, which lost 5 bases and 8 bases, there was a span of 11 bases. In germline, CDR1 is SGHKS, CDR2 YYEKEE (reference sequence). CDR3 sequence (DNA): TGTGCCAGCAGTATTGTGGGGGATTCACCCCTCCACTTT. Protein: CASSIVGDSPLHF.

There are many counts of this clonotype. The chain recombines TRBV29-1 with TRBJ1-5; 10 bases map to TRBD1. The J segment lost 5 bases and the V segment lost 4 bases, leaving 5 bases of the junction unmatched. Germline CDR1 and CDR2: SQVTM and ANQGSEA. CDR3 size: 14 residues. CDR3 nucleotides: TGCAGCGTTGCAACCGGGACAGGGGATCAGCCCCAGCATTTT. This translates into CSVATGTGDQPQHF.

V gene TRBV6-2 or TRBV6-3 combines with J gene TRBJ1-1, with 9 bases fitting TRBD1. Germline-derived CDR1 and CDR2 are MNHEY and SVGEGT. The CDR3 totals 15 residues. The V and J ends lost 1 base and 4 bases, in that order; junction bases with no gene match: 4. CDR3 residues: CASSYYPDRGTEAFF. The CDR3, as DNA: TGTGCCAGCAGTTACTATCCGGACAGGGGCACTGAAGCTTTCTTT.

This clonotype was recorded once. V and J are TRBV6-2 or TRBV6-3 and TRBJ2-3, with D perhaps matching TRBD1 (5 bases). The CDR3 is made up of 13 amino acids. Germline V gene lookup returns CDR1 MNHEY and CDR2 SVGEGT. V lost 5 bases and J lost 10, with 16 bases in between. For the CDR3, the DNA is TGTGCCAGCAGTCAGGGTCTTTCCCTCCCGCAGTATTTT. As protein: CASSQGLSLPQYF.

The CDR3 bases are TGTGCCAGCAGTACGGACGTTCGCTCCGGGACGGCGCAGTTCTTC. Translated: CASSTDVRSGTAQFF. The chain has TRBV6-2 or TRBV6-3 and TRBJ2-1; D could derive from TRBD1 or TRBD2 (5 bases each). Germline V gene data show CDR1 as MNHEY and CDR2 as SVGEGT. This CDR3 has 15 residues. Trimming removed 5 bases from V and 12 bases from J, with 23 bases in between.